This TCR beta chain comes out of a study of blood T cells in healthy people across ages. The study's findings and limits: Underestimates were what the diversity estimates from one million T cells were considered to be. Strong correlation linked observed beta diversity and percent naive T cells.

A word on this clonotype: Its specificity is not known.

It was with a sample-barcoded 5' primer and a J-beta primer mix that a second PCR of roughly 7 to 12 cycles was run. Tagging of each cDNA molecule was performed by a template-switch adaptor with 12 random nucleotides. TCRdb re-called the 5' RACE reads with MiXCR, one entry per CDR3 protein. The sample records roughly 930,000 distinct CDR3 sequences, about 48% being singletons. Trimming shortened V by 5 bases and J by 5 bases, and 12 bases separated the two germline ends. Germline assignment: CDR1 DFQATT and CDR2 SNEGSKA (reference sequence). There are 12 residues in the CDR3. This sequence was found in a man aged 30 to 45 in good health. The material sequenced was blood. The rearrangement links TRBV20-1 to TRBJ2-5; D gene unclear. The CDR3: CSAPPLGETQYF. CDR3 bases: TGCAGTGCTCCACCTTTGGGGGAGACCCAGTACTTC.